These T cell receptor beta chains were read from a single sample in a study of monozygotic twins with inflammatory bowel disease. No DNA is given; TCRdb re-called the 5' RACE reads and lists each CDR3 protein once. The table lists some 170,000 distinct CDR3 sequences. The sample taken for sequencing was blood. The receptors come from a human donor with ulcerative colitis or Crohn's disease, or a healthy co-twin of an affected twin (not recorded which). Each CDR3 is given with its conserved first and last residue. Fields, in order: J gene, V gene, CDR3 protein.

>TRBJ2-1|TRBV30
CAWSKDRTRGNEQFF
>TRBJ1-5|TRBV27
CASSPQGRGRIQPQHF
>TRBJ1-2|TRBV20-1
CSARGPGLGYGYTF
>TRBJ2-3|TRBV7-9
CASSLERGGPTDTQYF
>TRBJ1-1|TRBV18
CASSQHTGENTEAFF
>TRBJ1-6|TRBV4-3
CASSQNRDSPLHF
>TRBJ1-4|TRBV18
CASSPGTGATNEKLFF
>TRBJ2-5|TRBV20-1
CSARAPGQGLETQYF
>TRBJ2-5|TRBV20-1
CSASGRFGKTQYF
>TRBJ2-1|TRBV5-1
CASSLASMGPNEQFF
>TRBJ2-1|TRBV20-1
CSARGIHLAGAYNEQFF
>TRBJ1-5|TRBV19
CASIGGTQPQHF
>TRBJ1-2|TRBV10-3
CAIKVGRNYGYTF
>TRBJ2-3|TRBV29-1
CSAARRTSGRAGLLIETQYF
>TRBJ1-6|TRBV14
CASSSRQGLNSPLHF
>TRBJ2-1|TRBV18
CASSPPGPPQNEQFF
>TRBJ2-3|TRBV6-2/TRBV6-3
CASSYTKAGGAVVTQYF
>TRBJ2-3|TRBV30
CAWTGLVMDTQYF
>TRBJ2-2|TRBV7-2
CASSQTQRGGYTGELFF
>TRBJ2-2|TRBV6-5
CASSDLAGELFF
>TRBJ2-3|TRBV28
CASSLRGDTQYF
>TRBJ1-2|TRBV3-1
CASSRRRQGLYGYTF
>TRBJ2-1|TRBV5-1
CASSGLAGGYNEQFF
>TRBJ1-2|TRBV15
CATSFQGDYGYTF
>TRBJ2-5|TRBV12-3/TRBV12-4
CASSSQLHRPETQYF
>TRBJ2-7|TRBV5-1
CASSWASGTPSYEQYF
>TRBJ1-4|TRBV28
CASSLPRGVEKLFF
>TRBJ2-3|TRBV11-2
CASSLGGVTDTQYF
>TRBJ1-4|TRBV7-9
CASSLGGTTRGEKLFF
>TRBJ2-2|TRBV20-1
CSAKRRVTGELFF
>TRBJ1-2|TRBV20-1
CSASARDRAFYGYTF
>TRBJ2-3|TRBV9
CASSPQRSRTDTQYF
>TRBJ2-7|TRBV7-6
CASSLAGGRGSYEQYF
>TRBJ1-2|TRBV12-3/TRBV12-4
CASSNDWGTSGYTF
>TRBJ1-1|TRBV5-1
CASSFVTGTMNTEAFF
>TRBJ2-7|TRBV28
CASSLHPGDVSYEQYF
>TRBJ2-7|TRBV7-2
CASSPGGITYEQYF
>TRBJ1-6|TRBV6-1
CASSPWQGAGSPLHF
>TRBJ2-7|TRBV14
CASRPTGSYEQYF
>TRBJ2-1|TRBV5-1
CASSYSRTGQQFF
>TRBJ1-5|TRBV7-9
CASSSQGGFPQPQHF
>TRBJ1-5|TRBV28
CASSLLRRQRISGGGQPQHF
>TRBJ2-5|TRBV20-1
CSASPPRKAGEKETQYF
>TRBJ2-7|TRBV2
CASSGRDEQYF
>TRBJ2-7|TRBV5-4
CASSSGTSGRADEQYF
>TRBJ2-7|TRBV10-3
CAISESKREQYF
>TRBJ1-2|TRBV20-1
CSARTGQANYGYTF
>TRBJ2-3|TRBV18
CASSPLSFDTQYF
>TRBJ2-7|TRBV7-2
CASSYGLAGGVYEQYF
>TRBJ1-6|TRBV6-5
CASSYSNRDRGNHLHF
>TRBJ2-1|TRBV12-3/TRBV12-4
CASRTTSGILQNEQFF
>TRBJ2-4|TRBV18
CASSPSGLAKNIQYF
>TRBJ1-6|TRBV10-3
CASGLNYSPLHF